This T cell receptor beta chain was recovered during a study of blood T cell repertoires in COVID-19. Background on the study: Samples came from the United States, Italy and Spain, spanning acute and convalescent COVID-19. T cells, B-cell-depleted T cells, or PBMCs provided the cDNA or gDNA that served as material.

V lost 5 bases, J lost 5 bases, and 10 bases lay in between. Germline V lookup: CDR1 LGHDT, CDR2 YNNKEL (reference sequence). This CDR3 comprises 12 residues. Study processing details: Researchers report that nucleated cell counts were estimated from reference gene primer amplification. Here immunoSEQ multiplex PCR was the method, and the copy in TCRdb shows in-frame clones only, minus some. V and J calls and clone size are those listed in that table; D and trimming were worked out from the DNA. The data contain approximately 160,000 clones, about 85% of them seen just once; the ten biggest clones take up about 1.2%. This clone has a handful of counts. This CDR3 is also generated by other DNA sequences in the sample.

The gene calls are TRBV3-1 (or the pseudogene TRBV3-2) and TRBJ2-7, with D perhaps matching TRBD2 (5 bases). The sequenced sample was peripheral blood. The TCR originated in a man in his sixties who had recovered from COVID-19. CDR3 sequence: CASSLSGDEQYF. For the CDR3, the DNA is TGTGCCAGCAGCTTAAGCGGTGACGAGCAGTACTTC.